The rows below give T cell receptor beta chains drawn from one sample of a study of vaccination and CD4 T cells after COVID-19. TCRdb re-called the PCR reads through MiXCR, storing one row per CDR3 protein. Of about 12,000 distinct CDR3 sequences listed, 56% are singletons. Their cognate antigens are unknown. The sample was CD4+ T cells from blood, cultured in vitro. The origin of the receptors is a human donor who had recovered from COVID-19. Each CDR3 is given with its conserved first and last residue. The D gene is left open where the match is weak. Clone size is given for some rows only: seen once, a few or many times, or a class if the clone is expanded.

CDR3 DNA | CDR3 protein | D gene | V gene | CDR3 length | J gene | clone size
TGTGCCAGCAGTGAATTAACGGTGAACACTGAAGCTTTCTTT | CASSELTVNTEAFF | . | TRBV2 | 14 | TRBJ1-1 | .
TGTGCCATCAGTAGACAGGGGGGGAACACTGAAGCTTTCTTT | CAISRQGGNTEAFF | TRBD1 | TRBV10-3 | 14 | TRBJ1-1 | few
TGTGCCAGCAGCCACCTGTCGAGCGGAACCGGGGAGCTGTTTTTT | CASSHLSSGTGELFF | . | TRBV11-3 | 15 | TRBJ2-2 | .
TGTGCCTGGAGCCCGGATAACTATGGCTACACCTTC | CAWSPDNYGYTF | . | TRBV30 | 12 | TRBJ1-2 | .
TGCGCCAGCAGCTATCAGGGAGATGGGGATGGCTACACCTTC | CASSYQGDGDGYTF | . | TRBV5-1 | 14 | TRBJ1-2 | .
TGTGCCAGCTTAGGGCTGAGGAACACTGAAGCTTTCTTT | CASLGLRNTEAFF | . | TRBV6-1 | 13 | TRBJ1-1 | .
TGTGCCAGCAGCCCTGACATCGGGACCTACGAGCAGTACTTC | CASSPDIGTYEQYF | . | TRBV12-3/TRBV12-4 | 14 | TRBJ2-7 | .
TGCAGTGCTTACGATAATCGGGGTAGCACTGAAGCTTTCTTT | CSAYDNRGSTEAFF | . | TRBV20-1 | 14 | TRBJ1-1 | .
TGCGCCAGCAGCTCCAGGTCCCTAGGGTCCGAGCAGTACTTC | CASSSRSLGSEQYF | . | TRBV5-1 | 14 | TRBJ2-7 | .
TGCGCCAGCAGCCAAGATCGCGTGAAGGGTTTTGATGAGACCCAGTACTTC | CASSQDRVKGFDETQYF | . | TRBV4-1 | 17 | TRBJ2-5 | .
TGTGCCACCAGTGCCCCCCGAGGGGGGGGGCTCTACAATGAGCAGTTCTTC | CATSAPRGGGLYNEQFF | . | TRBV24-1 | 17 | TRBJ2-1 | .
TGCGCCAGCAGCTACGGACAGTCAATCTATGGCTACACCTTC | CASSYGQSIYGYTF | . | TRBV5-1 | 14 | TRBJ1-2 | .
TGCAGTGCTACAATCCGGGACGGGGCCTATGGCTACACCTTC | CSATIRDGAYGYTF | . | TRBV20-1 | 14 | TRBJ1-2 | .
TGTGCCAGCAGTTTATGGCAGGGGTCCAATGAGCAGTTCTTC | CASSLWQGSNEQFF | . | TRBV28 | 14 | TRBJ2-1 | .
TGTGCCAGCAGTTACTCCTTAGCGGGAGTAGGAGAGACCCAGTACTTC | CASSYSLAGVGETQYF | TRBD2 | TRBV6-2/TRBV6-3 | 16 | TRBJ2-5 | few
TGTGCCAGCAGCGACCGGGACAGTAGTGGCTACACCTTC | CASSDRDSSGYTF | TRBD1 | TRBV5-8 | 13 | TRBJ1-2 | few
TGTGCCAGTAGTGTCAGGGCCAATCAGCCCCAGCATTTT | CASSVRANQPQHF | . | TRBV19 | 13 | TRBJ1-5 | few
TGCAGTGCTAGTTATGCTCGGGGGGTGATTACCGGGGAGCTGTTTTTT | CSASYARGVITGELFF | TRBD2 | TRBV20-1 | 16 | TRBJ2-2 | .
TGTGCCACCAGTGATTCAAGGGTAACGGACTATAGCTATGGCTACACCTTC | CATSDSRVTDYSYGYTF | . | TRBV24-1 | 17 | TRBJ1-2 | few
TGTGCCAGCAGCAGGACAGGTTGGGATCAGCCCCAGCATTTT | CASSRTGWDQPQHF | TRBD1 | TRBV9 | 14 | TRBJ1-5 | .
TGTGCCATCAGTGGTTACAGGGACTCGAACACCGGGGAGCTGTTTTTT | CAISGYRDSNTGELFF | . | TRBV6-1 | 16 | TRBJ2-2 | .
TGTGCCAGCAGTTCCTGGCCACGAGCGGATCAGCCCCAGCATTTT | CASSSWPRADQPQHF | . | TRBV28 | 15 | TRBJ1-5 | few
TGTGCCGGCAGCGTACGGGACAGGGACCAAGCTTTCTTT | CAGSVRDRDQAFF | TRBD1 | TRBV7-2 | 13 | TRBJ1-1 | once
TGTGCCAGCAGTACGCAGTCACTACCGTCTACCGGGCTGGGTGTTTACGAGCAGTACTTC | CASSTQSLPSTGLGVYEQYF | . | TRBV28 | 20 | TRBJ2-7 | .
TGTGCCAGCAGCTTGGGGGGAGCGGGAGACATAGATACGCAGTATTTT | CASSLGGAGDIDTQYF | TRBD2 | TRBV7-3 | 16 | TRBJ2-3 | .
TGTGCCAGCAGCTCCCAATTCAGGGGGCGCGGGAACACCATATATTTT | CASSSQFRGRGNTIYF | TRBD1 | TRBV7-9 | 16 | TRBJ1-3 | .
TGTGCCACCAGTGATTTGCAAGGCAGAGGGAGGAGGGGTGTCTATAATTCATCCCTCCACTTT | CATSDLQGRGRRGVYNSSLHF | . | TRBV24-1 | 21 | TRBJ1-6 | .
TGTGCCAGCAGCTCACTTTCGAACACCGGGGAGCTGTTTTTT | CASSSLSNTGELFF | . | TRBV7-3 | 14 | TRBJ2-2 | .
TGTGCCGGCGGGACTAGCGGGGGGATTCAGCAGTTCTTC | CAGGTSGGIQQFF | TRBD2 | TRBV30 | 13 | TRBJ2-1 | few
TGCAGTGCTCCCGGGACGCCACCTAACTATGGCTACACCTTC | CSAPGTPPNYGYTF | . | TRBV20-1 | 14 | TRBJ1-2 | .
TGTGCCAGCAGTTTACGAGAAACAGATACGCAGTATTTT | CASSLRETDTQYF | . | TRBV12-3/TRBV12-4 | 13 | TRBJ2-3 | .
TGTGCCAGCTCACAAGGACAGCTAAGCAATCAGCCCCAGCATTTT | CASSQGQLSNQPQHF | . | TRBV18 | 15 | TRBJ1-5 | few
TGCGCCAGCAGTGGGGACAATCCGGCGGAGACCCAGTACTTC | CASSGDNPAETQYF | . | TRBV10-1 | 14 | TRBJ2-5 | few
TGTGCCACCAGCAGAGATCCGATGGGGGCTGAAGCTTTCTTT | CATSRDPMGAEAFF | . | TRBV15 | 14 | TRBJ1-1 | .
TGCAGTGCTGGGAAGGAGACCCAGTACTTC | CSAGKETQYF | . | TRBV20-1 | 10 | TRBJ2-5 | few
TGTGCCAGCTCGACAGGACCTTTCCGATCTGGGGCCAACGTCCTGACTTTC | CASSTGPFRSGANVLTF | . | TRBV11-1 | 17 | TRBJ2-6 | few
TGTGCCAGCACCGAAACAAAGGTGACCTACGAGCAGTACTTC | CASTETKVTYEQYF | . | TRBV2 | 14 | TRBJ2-7 | .
TGTGCCAGCAGCCCCCTGCCGCGCTCCTACAATGAGCAGTTCTTC | CASSPLPRSYNEQFF | . | TRBV7-3 | 15 | TRBJ2-1 | .
TGTGCCAGCAGTGAAAGACCCGATGGGACCCAGTACTTC | CASSERPDGTQYF | . | TRBV6-1 | 13 | TRBJ2-5 | few
TGTGCCAGCAGTTACTCGGTGACTAGCGGGAGGGACGAGACCCAGTACTTC | CASSYSVTSGRDETQYF | TRBD2 | TRBV6-2/TRBV6-3 | 17 | TRBJ2-5 | .
TGTGCCAGCAGTTATATGCCGTTGAGGCACGGAGTAGGCTATGGCTACACCTTC | CASSYMPLRHGVGYGYTF | . | TRBV6-5 | 18 | TRBJ1-2 | few
TGTGCCAGCAGCCAAGACTTTCAGCGGGCCCGGCTTGATGAGCAGTTCTTC | CASSQDFQRARLDEQFF | . | TRBV14 | 17 | TRBJ2-1 | .
TGTGCCAGCAGTATCGGACAGACCAATTCACCCCTCCACTTT | CASSIGQTNSPLHF | . | TRBV9 | 14 | TRBJ1-6 | .
TGTGCCAGCAGGGGGAGGGCCCTCGAGACCCAGTACTTC | CASRGRALETQYF | TRBD2 | TRBV7-2 | 13 | TRBJ2-5 | .